This section outlines one TCR beta chain sequence together with its context. What it recognizes is unknown. The sample belongs to a study of T-cell memory formation after mild COVID-19. Study information: The study found TCR clusters largely donor specific.

Findings and limits, study-wide: Clones contracting across day 15 to 85 had a balanced CD4/CD8 profile; later expanding clones leaned CD4+. Cross-reactive memory appears to have joined, as suggested by some responding clones showing up in pre-infection memory.

From germline, CDR1 is DFQATT and CDR2 SNEGSKA (reference sequence). This CDR3 has 15 residues. The germline V and J ends were trimmed by 4 bases and 8 bases, with 21 bases remaining between them. Each CDR3 protein is one row after TCRdb ran MiXCR on the 5' RACE reads. The sample has around 340,000 distinct CDR3 sequences, approximately 15% seen once; the top ten hold 20% to 25%. The source is a man in his late teens or twenties who had mild COVID-19 (a few samples of this study predate the infection). Cell type and time point are not known. Material for sequencing was PBMCs or a T cell subset sorted from them (not recorded which). V is TRBV20-1 and J is TRBJ2-1; possibly TRBD2 for D (5 bases). CDR3 DNA: TGCAGTGCTACCTTTACTAGTCAGGCGCCCCATGAGCAGTTCTTC. The encoded protein is CSATFTSQAPHEQFF.